One and the same sample provided the 13 T cell receptor beta chains below, sequenced in a study of OX40 agonist ivuxolimab in advanced cancers. The data were produced by immunoSEQ multiplex PCR, yet TCRdb's version contains in-frame clones alone and is incomplete. The sample has about 78,000 clones, about 90% seen once; the top ten hold around 2.8%. The sample here was CD4+ or CD8+ T cells sorted from blood, taken in a trial of the OX40 agonist ivuxolimab. Receptors originate from an adult with an advanced solid tumor such as melanoma, head and neck, liver or kidney cancer.

The chain links TRBV19 to TRBJ1-2; D remains unclear. Germline lookup yields CDR1 LNHDA and CDR2 SQIVND (reference sequence). This CDR3 region has 14 residues. V lost 3 bases, J lost 7 bases, and 15 bases lay in between. This chain's CDR3 is CASSIKAALSGYTF. DNA of the CDR3: TGTGCCAGTAGTATTAAAGCAGCCTTGAGTGGCTACACCTTC.

V gene TRBV5-1 combines with J gene TRBJ1-1; D remains ambiguous. The V gene lost 4 bases and the J gene lost 6 bases, with 19 bases spanning the gap. Germline loops: CDR1 SGHRS, CDR2 YFSETQ. This CDR3 is 15 amino acids long. The CDR3 DNA is TGCGCCAGCAGCCTCCGGACTCCGATCCAGGCTGAAGCTTTCTTT. Protein product: CASSLRTPIQAEAFF.

As concerns this clone: One junction end disagrees with the germline gene, perhaps due to a read error. This chain connects TRBV19 to TRBJ2-6; TRBD2 agrees at 8 bases. The germline gives CDR1 LNHDA, CDR2 SQIVND (reference sequence). The CDR3 has 12 amino acids. Here the CDR3 DNA reads TGTGCCAGTAGTACTCCCCCCGCCGGGGGGGCTTTC. Protein: CASSTPPAGGAF.

V and J are TRBV4-2 and TRBJ1-3; tentatively, D is TRBD1 (5 bases). This CDR3 is built from 15 residues. From germline, CDR1 is LGHNA and CDR2 YNFKEQ. Between the trimmed V and J ends, which lost 0 bases and 1 base, there was a span of 7 bases. CDR3 in DNA: TGTGCCAGCAGCCAAGAGCAGGGTTCTGGAAACACCATATATTTT. Its protein is CASSQEQGSGNTIYF.

The chain employs TRBV21-1 and TRBJ2-7; the D call in the table, TRBD2, was not verified against the DNA. TRBV21-1 is flagged as a pseudogene. The CDR3 loop spans 15 amino acids. The CDR3 DNA sequence: TGTGCCAGCAGCAAGTGGGAGGCTATAGAATACGAGCAGTACTTC. Translation gives CASSKWEAIEYEQYF.

The chain links TRBV11-2 to TRBJ2-1, with 7 nucleotides matching TRBD2. Looked up from germline, CDR1 is SGHAT and CDR2 is FQNNGV. The CDR3 contains 16 residues. After removal of 0 bases from V and 3 bases from J, the junction contained 5 bases not matched to a gene. In DNA form, the CDR3 reads TGTGCCAGCAGCTTAGATCTAGGCGGGGGCTACAATGAGCAGTTCTTC. Residues: CASSLDLGGGYNEQFF.

This CDR3 is CASSPPAGGREGEETQYF. DNA for the CDR3: TGTGCCAGCTCACCACCGGCGGGGGGCCGTGAGGGGGAAGAGACCCAGTACTTC. V is TRBV18 and J is TRBJ2-5; TRBD2 aligns across 8 bases. Trimming cost V 0 bases and J 3 bases; bases outside gene matches: 12. Germline V CDR1 and CDR2: KGHSH, LQKENI. This CDR3 contains 18 residues.

This clone has only one observation. The chain couples TRBV7-9 to TRBJ1-2; D call uncertain. The CDR3 totals 15 residues. Germline lookup yields CDR1 SEHNR and CDR2 FQNEAQ (reference sequence). Trimming took 6 bases from V and 0 from J, leaving 14 bases between them. The DNA for the CDR3 is TGTGCCAGCAGTCGAGGGCTGTCAGCTAACTATGGCTACACCTTC. It specifies CASSRGLSANYGYTF.

V and J are TRBV29-1 and TRBJ1-1; no clear D gene. This CDR3 contains 13 residues. Per the germline V gene, CDR1 is SQVTM and CDR2 is ANQGSEA. The V end was cut by 8 bases, the J end by 4 bases, with 17 bases between. CDR3 sequence reads: CSLSPGLITEAFF. DNA for the CDR3: TGCAGCCTTAGCCCCGGCCTGATCACTGAAGCTTTCTTT. Full variable domain (missing parts from reference TRBV29-1 and TRBJ1-1): SAVISQKPSRDICQRGTSLTIQCQVDSQVTMMFWYRQQPGQSLTLIATANQGSEATYESGFVIDKFPISRPNLTFSTLTVSNMSPEDSSIYLCSLSPGLITEAFFGQGTRLTVV.

The chain couples TRBV6-5 to TRBJ2-3; D not certain. Germline lookup yields CDR1 MNHEY and CDR2 SVGAGI. Trimming left V 0 bases short and J 2 bases short, with 12 bases between. CDR3 length: 16 residues. The CDR3 DNA follows: TGTGCCAGCAGTTACTCTAGGCTTGATATCACAGATACGCAGTATTTT. Its translation is CASSYSRLDITDTQYF.

This chain uses TRBV6-1 with TRBJ2-6; D is possibly TRBD1 (6 bases). CDR3 length: 15 residues. The V end lost 2 bases, the J end lost 4 bases, and 9 bases lay between the germline ends. Per germline, CDR1 MNHNS and CDR2 SASEGT. CDR3 amino acids: CASSEQGLGANVLTF. In DNA, the CDR3 is TGTGCCAGCAGTGAACAGGGGTTAGGGGCCAACGTCCTGACTTTC.

The J gene is TRBJ1-2, the V gene TRBV27; weak D call: TRBD1 (6 bases). The CDR3 is 14 amino acids. V was pared by 4 bases and J by 4 bases, with 13 bases between. Per the germline V gene, CDR1 is MNHEY and CDR2 is SMNVEV (reference sequence). In DNA form, the CDR3 reads TGTGCCAGCAGTTCGCGGGGGGCACCCTATGGCTACACCTTC. Residues: CASSSRGAPYGYTF.

V is TRBV5-1 and J is TRBJ2-7; D is possibly TRBD1 (6 bases). The ends were cut back, 4 bases at V and 5 bases at J, with 13 bases in the middle. In germline, CDR1 is SGHRS, CDR2 YFSETQ. The CDR3 is made up of 13 amino acids. CDR3 sequence: CASSLGQGDEQYF. CDR3 sequence (DNA): TGCGCCAGCAGCCTGGGACAAGGCGACGAGCAGTACTTC.